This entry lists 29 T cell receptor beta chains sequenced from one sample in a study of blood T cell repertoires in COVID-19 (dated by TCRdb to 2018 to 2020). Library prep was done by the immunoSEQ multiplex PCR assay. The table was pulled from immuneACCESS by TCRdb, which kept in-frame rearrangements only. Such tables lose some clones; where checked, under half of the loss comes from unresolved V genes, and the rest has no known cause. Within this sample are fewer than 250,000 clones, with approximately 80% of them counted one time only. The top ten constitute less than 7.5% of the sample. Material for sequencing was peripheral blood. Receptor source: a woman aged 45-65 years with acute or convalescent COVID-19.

CDR3 nucleotide sequence: TGCGCCAGCAGCTTCGAGGGAAGAAACGAGCAGTACTTC. Protein product: CASSFEGRNEQYF. This chain joins TRBV5-1 and TRBJ2-7; D is possibly TRBD2 (5 bases). This CDR3 region has 13 residues. Looked up from germline, CDR1 is SGHRS and CDR2 is YFSETQ. V was shortened by 2 bases and J by 5 bases, with 11 bases between the two germline ends. The variable domain in full, completed from reference TRBV5-1 and TRBJ2-7, reads KAGVTQTPRYLIKTRGQQVTLSCSPISGHRSVSWYQQTPGQGLQFLFEYFSETQRNKGNFPGRFSGRQFSNSRSEMNVSTLELGDSALYLCASSFEGRNEQYFGPGTRLTVT.

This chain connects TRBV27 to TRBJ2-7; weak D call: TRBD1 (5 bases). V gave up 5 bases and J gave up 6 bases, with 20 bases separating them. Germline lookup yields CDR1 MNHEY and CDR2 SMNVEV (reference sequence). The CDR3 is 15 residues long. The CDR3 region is CASSPPRVGVSEQYF. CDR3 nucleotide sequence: TGTGCCAGCAGTCCGCCCAGGGTTGGGGTCTCCGAGCAGTACTTC.

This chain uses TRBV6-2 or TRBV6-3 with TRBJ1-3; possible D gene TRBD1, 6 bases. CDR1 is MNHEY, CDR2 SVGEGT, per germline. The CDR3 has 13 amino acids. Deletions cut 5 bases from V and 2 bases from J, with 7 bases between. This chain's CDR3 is CASSGQPGNTIYF. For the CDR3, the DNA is TGTGCCAGCAGTGGACAGCCTGGAAACACCATATATTTT.

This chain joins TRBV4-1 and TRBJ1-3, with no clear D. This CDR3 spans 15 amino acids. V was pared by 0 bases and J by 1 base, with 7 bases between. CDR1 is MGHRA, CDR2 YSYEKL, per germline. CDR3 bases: TGCGCCAGCAGCCAAGATATCCGGTCTGGAAACACCATATATTTT. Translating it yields CASSQDIRSGNTIYF.

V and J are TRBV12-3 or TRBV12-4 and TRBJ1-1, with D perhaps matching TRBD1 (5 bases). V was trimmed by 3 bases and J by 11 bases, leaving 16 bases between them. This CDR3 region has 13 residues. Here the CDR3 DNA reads TGTGCCAGCAGTTTGGGGACTGGGCTCGCCGCTTTCTTT. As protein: CASSLGTGLAAFF.

In nucleotides, the CDR3 is TGCGCCAGCAGCCAAGAGGGGGGGAACTCCTACAATGAGCAGTTCTTC. Encoded protein: CASSQEGGNSYNEQFF. The chain couples TRBV4-1 to TRBJ2-1; 7 bases match TRBD2. This CDR3 spans 16 amino acids. J gave up 0 bases and V 0 bases, and 2 bases lay outside the gene matches. Looked up from germline, CDR1 is MGHRA and CDR2 is YSYEKL.

CDR3 sequence: CASSLEPGRGPGELFF. The CDR3 DNA reads as TGTGCCAGCAGCTTAGAACCGGGCAGGGGGCCCGGGGAGCTGTTTTTT. V and J are TRBV11-2 and TRBJ2-2; TRBD1 matches at 8 bases. From germline, CDR1 is SGHAT and CDR2 FQNNGV. Trimming cost V 0 bases and J 6 bases; bases outside gene matches: 6. This CDR3 has 16 amino acids.

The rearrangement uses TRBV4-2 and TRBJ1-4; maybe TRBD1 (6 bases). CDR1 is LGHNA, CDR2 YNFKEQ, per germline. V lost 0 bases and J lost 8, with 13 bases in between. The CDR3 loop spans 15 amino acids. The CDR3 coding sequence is TGTGCCAGCAGCCAAGATGGGGGGGCGGACGAAAAACTGTTTTTT. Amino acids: CASSQDGGADEKLFF.

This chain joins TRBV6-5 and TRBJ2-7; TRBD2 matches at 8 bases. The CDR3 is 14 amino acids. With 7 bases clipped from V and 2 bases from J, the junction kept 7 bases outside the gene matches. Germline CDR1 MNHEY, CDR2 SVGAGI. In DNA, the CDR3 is TGTGCCAGCAAACGTAGCGGGACCCCCTACGAGCAGTACTTC. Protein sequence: CASKRSGTPYEQYF.

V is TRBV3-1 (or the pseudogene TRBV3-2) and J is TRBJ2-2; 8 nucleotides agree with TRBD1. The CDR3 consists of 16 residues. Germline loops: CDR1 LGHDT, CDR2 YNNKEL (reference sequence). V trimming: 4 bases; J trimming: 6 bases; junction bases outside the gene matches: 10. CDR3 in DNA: TGTGCCAGCAGCCCCCGGGACAGGTCCGTCTCCGGGGAGCTGTTTTTT. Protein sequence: CASSPRDRSVSGELFF.

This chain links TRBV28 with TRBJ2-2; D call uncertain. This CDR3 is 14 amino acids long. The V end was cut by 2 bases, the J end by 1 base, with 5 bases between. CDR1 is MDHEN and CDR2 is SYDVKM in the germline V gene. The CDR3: CASSLLRNTGELFF. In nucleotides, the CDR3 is TGTGCCAGCAGTTTACTTCGGAACACCGGGGAGCTGTTTTTT.

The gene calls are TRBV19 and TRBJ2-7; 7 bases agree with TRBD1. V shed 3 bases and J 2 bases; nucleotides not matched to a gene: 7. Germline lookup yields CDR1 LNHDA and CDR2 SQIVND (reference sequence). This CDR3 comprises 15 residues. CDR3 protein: CASSMRAGGAYEQYF. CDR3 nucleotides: TGTGCCAGTAGTATGAGGGCAGGGGGAGCCTACGAGCAGTACTTC. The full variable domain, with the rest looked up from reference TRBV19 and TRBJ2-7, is DGGITQSPKYLFRKEGQNVTLSCEQNLNHDAMYWYRQDPGQGLRLIYYSQIVNDFQKGDIAEGYSVSREKKESFPLTVTSAQKNPTAFYLCASSMRAGGAYEQYFGPGTRLTVT.

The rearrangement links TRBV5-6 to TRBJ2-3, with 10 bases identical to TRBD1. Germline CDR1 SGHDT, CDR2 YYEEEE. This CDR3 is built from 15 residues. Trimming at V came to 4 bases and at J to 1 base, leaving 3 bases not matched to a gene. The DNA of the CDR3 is TGTGCCAGCAGCCAAGGGACAGGGGGCACAGATACGCAGTATTTT. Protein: CASSQGTGGTDTQYF. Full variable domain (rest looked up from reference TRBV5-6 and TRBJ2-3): DAGVTQSPTHLIKTRGQQVTLRCSPKSGHDTVSWYQQALGQGPQFIFQYYEEEERQRGNFPDRFSGHQFPNYSSELNVNALLLGDSALYLCASSQGTGGTDTQYFGPGTRLTVL.

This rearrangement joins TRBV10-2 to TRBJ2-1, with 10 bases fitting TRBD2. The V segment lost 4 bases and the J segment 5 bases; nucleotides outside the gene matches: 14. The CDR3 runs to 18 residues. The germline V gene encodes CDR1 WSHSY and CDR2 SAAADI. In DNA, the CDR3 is TGCGCCAGCAGTGCGACGAAAAGAGCGGGAGGGGCTGACAATGAGCAGTTCTTC. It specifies CASSATKRAGGADNEQFF.

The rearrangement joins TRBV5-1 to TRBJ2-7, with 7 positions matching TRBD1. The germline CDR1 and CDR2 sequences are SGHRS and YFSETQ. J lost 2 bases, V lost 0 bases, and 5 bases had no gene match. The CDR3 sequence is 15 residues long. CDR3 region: CASSLEWDSTYEQYF. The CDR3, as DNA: TGCGCCAGCAGCTTGGAATGGGACAGCACCTACGAGCAGTACTTC. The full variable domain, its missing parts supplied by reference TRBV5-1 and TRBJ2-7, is KAGVTQTPRYLIKTRGQQVTLSCSPISGHRSVSWYQQTPGQGLQFLFEYFSETQRNKGNFPGRFSGRQFSNSRSEMNVSTLELGDSALYLCASSLEWDSTYEQYFGPGTRLTVT.

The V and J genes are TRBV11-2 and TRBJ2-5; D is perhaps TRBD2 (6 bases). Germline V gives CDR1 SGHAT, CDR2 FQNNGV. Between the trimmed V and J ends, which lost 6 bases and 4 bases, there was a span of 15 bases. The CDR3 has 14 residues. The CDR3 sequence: CASSQTRGRETQYF. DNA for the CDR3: TGTGCCAGCAGTCAGACTAGGGGCCGAGAGACCCAGTACTTC.

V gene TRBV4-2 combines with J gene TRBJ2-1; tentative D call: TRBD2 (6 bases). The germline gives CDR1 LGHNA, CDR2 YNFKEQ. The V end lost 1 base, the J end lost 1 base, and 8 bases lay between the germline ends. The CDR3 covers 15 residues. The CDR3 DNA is TGTGCCAGCAGCCAAGGTGGGGGGTCCTACAATGAGCAGTTCTTC. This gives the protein CASSQGGGSYNEQFF.

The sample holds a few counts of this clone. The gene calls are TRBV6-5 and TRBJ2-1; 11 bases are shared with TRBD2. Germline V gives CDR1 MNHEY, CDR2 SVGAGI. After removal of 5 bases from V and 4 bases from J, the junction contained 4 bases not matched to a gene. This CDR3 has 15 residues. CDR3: CASSRTSGQYNEQFF. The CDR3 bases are TGTGCCAGCAGTAGGACTAGCGGGCAATACAATGAGCAGTTCTTC.

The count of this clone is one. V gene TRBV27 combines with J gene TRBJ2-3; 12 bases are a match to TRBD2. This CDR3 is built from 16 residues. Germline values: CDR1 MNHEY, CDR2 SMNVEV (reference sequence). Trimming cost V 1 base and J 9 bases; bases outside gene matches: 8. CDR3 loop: CASSLLASGRGGTQYF. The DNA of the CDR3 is TGTGCCAGCAGTTTATTGGCTAGCGGGAGGGGGGGCACGCAGTATTTT.

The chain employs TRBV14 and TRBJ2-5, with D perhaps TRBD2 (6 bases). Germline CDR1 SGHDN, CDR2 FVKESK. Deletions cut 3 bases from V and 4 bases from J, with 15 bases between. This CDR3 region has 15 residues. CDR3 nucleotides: TGTGCCAGCAGCCAGGGCGGAGGGCCCCCAGAGACCCAGTACTTC. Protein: CASSQGGGPPETQYF.

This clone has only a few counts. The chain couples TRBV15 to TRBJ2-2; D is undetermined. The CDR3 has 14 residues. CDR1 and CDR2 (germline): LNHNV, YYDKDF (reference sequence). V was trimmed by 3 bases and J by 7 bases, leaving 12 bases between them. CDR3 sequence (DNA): TGTGCCACCAGCAGGTCCCTGTCTATCGGGGAGCTGTTTTTT. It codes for CATSRSLSIGELFF. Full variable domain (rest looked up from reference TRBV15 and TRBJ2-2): DAMVIQNPRYQVTQFGKPVTLSCSQTLNHNVMYWYQQKSSQAPKLLFHYYDKDFNNEADTPDNFQSRRPNTSFCFLDIRSPGLGDTAMYLCATSRSLSIGELFFGEGSRLTVL.

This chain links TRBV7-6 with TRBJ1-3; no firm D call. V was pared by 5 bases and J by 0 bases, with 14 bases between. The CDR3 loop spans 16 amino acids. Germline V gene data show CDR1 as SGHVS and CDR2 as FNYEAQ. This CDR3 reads CASSPLGEYSGNTIYF. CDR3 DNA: TGTGCCAGCAGCCCCCTCGGGGAGTACTCTGGAAACACCATATATTTT.

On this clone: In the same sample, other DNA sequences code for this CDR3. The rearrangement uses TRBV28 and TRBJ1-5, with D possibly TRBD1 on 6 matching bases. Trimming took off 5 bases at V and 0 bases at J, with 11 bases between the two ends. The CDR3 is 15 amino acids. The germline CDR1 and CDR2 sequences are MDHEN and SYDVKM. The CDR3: CASSSDRYSNQPQHF. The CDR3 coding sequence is TGTGCCAGCAGTAGCGACAGGTATAGCAATCAGCCCCAGCATTTT.

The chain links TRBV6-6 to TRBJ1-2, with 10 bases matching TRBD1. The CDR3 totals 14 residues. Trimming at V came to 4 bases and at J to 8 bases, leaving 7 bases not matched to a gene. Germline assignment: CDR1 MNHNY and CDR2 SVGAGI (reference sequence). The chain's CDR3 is CASSSQTGGGGYTF. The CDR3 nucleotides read TGTGCCAGCAGTTCCCAGACAGGGGGCGGAGGCTACACCTTC.

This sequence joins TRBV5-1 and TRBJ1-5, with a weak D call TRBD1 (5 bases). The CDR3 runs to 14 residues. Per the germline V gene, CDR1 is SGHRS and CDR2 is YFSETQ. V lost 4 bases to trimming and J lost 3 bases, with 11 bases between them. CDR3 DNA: TGCGCCAGCAGCCCGGGAGGGGTCAATCAGCCCCAGCATTTT. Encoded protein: CASSPGGVNQPQHF.

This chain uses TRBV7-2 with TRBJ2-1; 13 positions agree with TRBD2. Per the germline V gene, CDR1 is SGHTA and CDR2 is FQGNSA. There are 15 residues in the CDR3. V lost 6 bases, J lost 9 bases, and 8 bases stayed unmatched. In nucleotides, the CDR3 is TGTGCCAGCAGTTCACTAGCGGGAGGGCGGAGTGAGCAGTTCTTC. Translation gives CASSSLAGGRSEQFF.

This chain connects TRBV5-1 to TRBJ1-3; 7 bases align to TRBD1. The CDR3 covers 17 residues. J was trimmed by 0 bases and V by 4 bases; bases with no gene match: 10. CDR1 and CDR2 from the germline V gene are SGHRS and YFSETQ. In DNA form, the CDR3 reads TGCGCCAGCAGCCTTGGGGACAGTATTTTCTCTGGAAACACCATATATTTT. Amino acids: CASSLGDSIFSGNTIYF. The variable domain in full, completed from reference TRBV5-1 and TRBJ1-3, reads KAGVTQTPRYLIKTRGQQVTLSCSPISGHRSVSWYQQTPGQGLQFLFEYFSETQRNKGNFPGRFSGRQFSNSRSEMNVSTLELGDSALYLCASSLGDSIFSGNTIYFGEGSWLTVV.

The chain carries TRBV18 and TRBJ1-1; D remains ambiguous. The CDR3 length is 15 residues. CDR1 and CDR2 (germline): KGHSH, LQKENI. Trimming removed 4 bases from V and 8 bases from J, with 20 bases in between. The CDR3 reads CASSQPGAPNDEAFF. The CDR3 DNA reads TGTGCCAGCTCACAGCCGGGAGCCCCGAATGACGAAGCTTTCTTT. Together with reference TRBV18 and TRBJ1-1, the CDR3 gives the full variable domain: NAGVMQNPRHLVRRRGQEARLRCSPMKGHSHVYWYRQLPEEGLKFMVYLQKENIIDESGMPKERFSAEFPKEGPSILRIQQVVRGDSAAYFCASSQPGAPNDEAFFGQGTRLTVV.

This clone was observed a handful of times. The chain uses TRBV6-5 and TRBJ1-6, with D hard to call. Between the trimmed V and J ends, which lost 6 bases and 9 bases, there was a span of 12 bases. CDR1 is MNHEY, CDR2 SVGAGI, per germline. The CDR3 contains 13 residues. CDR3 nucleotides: TGTGCCAGCAGCTTACCTGGAGGTTCACCCCTCCACTTT. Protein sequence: CASSLPGGSPLHF.